Below are 14 T cell receptor beta chains sequenced from a single sample in a study of blood T cell repertoires in COVID-19. Sequenced by immunoSEQ multiplex PCR; TCRdb stores in-frame clones only, minus some. The sample contains approximately 180,000 clones, 70% to 90% of which appear only once. Source material: peripheral blood. The receptor source for this set is a man in his forties or fifties with active or convalescent COVID-19.

The rearrangement links TRBV15 to TRBJ2-3; TRBD1 agrees at 7 bases. The CDR3 contains 13 residues. The V gene end was trimmed by 9 bases and the J gene end by 2 bases; junction bases not matched to a gene: 5. Germline-derived CDR1 and CDR2 are LNHNV and YYDKDF (reference sequence). The CDR3 region is CATTTGNTDTQYF. CDR3 sequence (DNA): TGTGCCACGACGACAGGGAACACAGATACGCAGTATTTT.

In its sample, this clone was seen once. V usage is TRBV10-2 and J usage is TRBJ1-5; possibly TRBD1 for D (5 bases). V was cut by 2 bases and J by 0 bases, with 11 bases left in between. The CDR3 sequence is 16 residues long. CDR1 is WSHSY, CDR2 SAAADI, per germline. CDR3 bases: TGCGCCAGCAGTGAGGAGACAGTCCTTAGCAATCAGCCCCAGCATTTT. Protein product: CASSEETVLSNQPQHF.

The chain uses TRBV7-9 and TRBJ2-7, with D possibly being TRBD2 (7 bases). V shed 5 bases and J shed 1 base, with 15 bases lying between them. There are 15 residues in the CDR3. Per germline, CDR1 SEHNR and CDR2 FQNEAQ (reference sequence). The CDR3 coding sequence is TGTGCCAGCAGCGCGATGGGGGGGACATCCTACGAGCAGTACTTC. It yields the protein CASSAMGGTSYEQYF.

The chain recombines TRBV12-3 or TRBV12-4 with TRBJ1-1; D call uncertain. The CDR3 has 13 residues. The V and J ends lost 6 bases and 0 bases respectively, with 8 bases between them. This chain's CDR3 is CASSPGMNTEAFF. The CDR3 DNA reads as TGTGCCAGCAGCCCCGGTATGAACACTGAAGCTTTCTTT.

The CDR3 reads CASSYSGQGIEGYTF. CDR3 coding DNA: TGTGCCAGCAGTTATTCCGGACAGGGCATCGAGGGCTACACCTTC. The chain is built from TRBV6-5 and TRBJ1-2; 8 bases line up with TRBD1. V shed 3 bases and J 8 bases; nucleotides not matched to a gene: 11. This CDR3 has 15 amino acids. Germline CDR1 and CDR2: MNHEY and SVGAGI.

The rearrangement links TRBV19 to TRBJ2-7, with 8 bases matching TRBD1. J gave up 1 base and V 3 bases, and 5 bases lay outside the gene matches. CDR3 length equals 15 residues. Germline-derived CDR1 and CDR2 are LNHDA and SQIVND (reference sequence). The CDR3 coding sequence is TGTGCCAGTAGTATGCAGGGGGCGCGTTCCTACGAGCAGTACTTC. It encodes CASSMQGARSYEQYF.

The chain recombines TRBV7-9 with TRBJ2-3, with 7 bases lining up with TRBD2. V dropped 1 base and J dropped 0; count of bases not matched to a gene: 4. The CDR3 length is 16 residues. The germline CDR1 and CDR2 sequences are SEHNR and FQNEAQ (reference sequence). The CDR3 loop reads CASSLGRERSTDTQYF. In DNA, the CDR3 is TGTGCCAGCAGCTTAGGGCGGGAGAGGAGCACAGATACGCAGTATTTT.

V and J are TRBV5-5 and TRBJ2-7; 7 nucleotides line up with TRBD1. The germline V gene has CDR1 SGHKS and CDR2 YYEKEE (reference sequence). The junction had 9 bases not matched to a gene; V was cut back by 1 base and J by 5 bases. The CDR3 is 15 amino acids. The chain's CDR3 is CASSLPGGNFHEQYF. The CDR3 region has the DNA TGTGCCAGCAGCTTGCCAGGGGGTAACTTTCACGAGCAGTACTTC. Variable domain in full (rest from reference TRBV5-5 and TRBJ2-7): DAGVTQSPTHLIKTRGQQVTLRCSPISGHKSVSWYQQVLGQGPQFIFQYYEKEERGRGNFPDRFSARQFPNYSSELNVNALLLGDSALYLCASSLPGGNFHEQYFGPGTRLTVT.

The CDR3 here is CASSFSPAGFTDTQYF. CDR3 sequence (DNA): TGCGCCAGCAGCTTTTCCCCAGCGGGATTCACAGATACGCAGTATTTT. This chain connects TRBV5-1 to TRBJ2-3; 7 bases are a match to TRBD2. The CDR3 sequence is 16 residues long. With 2 bases clipped from V and 2 bases from J, the junction kept 8 bases outside the gene matches. Germline V CDR1 and CDR2: SGHRS, YFSETQ. The variable domain in full, with the rest retrieved from reference TRBV5-1 and TRBJ2-3, is KAGVTQTPRYLIKTRGQQVTLSCSPISGHRSVSWYQQTPGQGLQFLFEYFSETQRNKGNFPGRFSGRQFSNSRSEMNVSTLELGDSALYLCASSFSPAGFTDTQYFGPGTRLTVL.

The rearrangement uses TRBV19 and TRBJ1-6; D is undetermined. Trimming stripped 1 base from V and 7 bases from J, with 5 bases between. The CDR3 contains 13 residues. CDR1 and CDR2 (germline): LNHDA, SQIVND (reference sequence). In DNA, the CDR3 is TGTGCCAGTAGTATAGTACAGAATTCACCCCTCCACTTT. Protein: CASSIVQNSPLHF. Supplemented by reference TRBV19 and TRBJ1-6, the full variable domain reads DGGITQSPKYLFRKEGQNVTLSCEQNLNHDAMYWYRQDPGQGLRLIYYSQIVNDFQKGDIAEGYSVSREKKESFPLTVTSAQKNPTAFYLCASSIVQNSPLHFGNGTRLTVT.

The J gene is TRBJ1-2, the V gene TRBV5-6; 8 bases are shared with TRBD1. Germline values: CDR1 SGHDT, CDR2 YYEEEE. The junction had 5 bases not matched to a gene; V was cut back by 1 base and J by 0 bases. This CDR3 spans 16 amino acids. CDR3 DNA sequence: TGTGCCAGCAGCTTGCCAGGGGGCGGATCTAACTATGGCTACACCTTC. Amino acid sequence: CASSLPGGGSNYGYTF.

The chain links TRBV4-3 to TRBJ1-1; no firm D call. CDR1 is LGHNA and CDR2 is YSLEER in the germline V gene. V was cut by 1 base and J by 5 bases, with 8 bases left in between. The CDR3 covers 13 residues. The chain's CDR3 is CASSQVVRTEAFF. CDR3 DNA: TGCGCCAGCAGCCAAGTGGTGAGGACTGAAGCTTTCTTT.

The CDR3 region is CASSELPSGREGNEQFF. The CDR3 DNA reads TGTGCCAGCAGTGAATTGCCTAGCGGGAGGGAGGGAAATGAGCAGTTCTTC. The chain recombines TRBV25-1 with TRBJ2-1; the match to TRBD2 covers 12 bases. The germline gives CDR1 MGHDK, CDR2 SYGVNS. V was pared by 1 base and J by 7 bases, with 8 bases of the junction left unmatched. This CDR3 has 17 residues.

Worth noting for this clone: The same CDR3 can be traced to other DNA sequences in this sample. The chain is built from TRBV19 and TRBJ1-5; TRBD1 aligns across 7 bases. V dropped 2 bases and J dropped 5; count of bases not matched to a gene: 3. The CDR3 has 14 amino acids. CDR1 LNHDA and CDR2 SQIVND come from the germline V gene (reference sequence). The CDR3, as DNA: TGTGCCAGTAGTATAAGACAGGGTGATCAGCCCCAGCATTTT. This codes for CASSIRQGDQPQHF.